The source of this TCR beta chain is a study of long-term antiretroviral therapy in people with HIV. Study-wide results and limits: HIV repertoires spanned tighter CDR3 length ranges than controls did.

A single count supports this clone. Its target is unknown. Researchers report immunoSEQ v3.0 was run at survey level. TCRdb keeps only in-frame clones here, not all; method: immunoSEQ multiplex PCR. This sample yields tens of thousands of clones, of which under 80% are seen a single time; 4.5% to 5% belongs to the top ten. V shed 1 base and J shed 7 bases, with 7 bases lying between them. The CDR3 has 12 residues. CDR1 is SGHVS, CDR2 FQNEAQ, per germline. This sequence originates from a woman aged 40 to 50 with HIV. Sequencing used unsorted PBMCs, obtained 0.5 years after starting antiretroviral therapy. The chain recombines TRBV7-8 with TRBJ1-1; unclear D gene. For the CDR3, the DNA is TGTGCCAGCAGCTTAGAGGGATTTGAAGCTTTCTTT. It translates to CASSLEGFEAFF.